These 5 T cell receptor beta chains came from one sample sequenced in a study of cytomegalovirus exposure and HLA in healthy donors (dated by TCRdb to the late 2010s). The library was made by the immunoSEQ multiplex PCR assay. For the multiplex PCR, a mixture combining 60 forward primers for TCR Vbeta segments and 13 reverse primers for TCR Jbeta segments was used. TCRdb took over this immuneACCESS table, retaining in-frame rearrangements with V and J assigned. Such tables are incomplete; in checked studies, under half of the missing clones stem from an unresolved V gene, and the remainder is unexplained. The sample contains 150,000 to 180,000 clones, about 88% of them found a single time. The top ten clonotypes cover roughly 2.4% of the sample. The material sequenced was PBMCs. All receptors derive from a woman aged 18-29 years in good health and CMV-seronegative.

The gene calls are TRBV6-5 and TRBJ2-2, with D uncertain. The CDR3 extends over 13 amino acids. V lost 5 bases, J lost 4 bases, and 8 bases lay in between. In germline, CDR1 is MNHEY, CDR2 SVGAGI. The CDR3 DNA sequence: TGTGCCAGCAGTCCGTCGGGCACCGGGGAGCTGTTTTTT. Translation gives CASSPSGTGELFF.

The rearrangement joins TRBV28 to TRBJ1-6, with no clear D. This CDR3 has 15 amino acids. Germline V gene data show CDR1 as MDHEN and CDR2 as SYDVKM. V lost 6 bases to trimming and J lost 4 bases, with 13 bases between them. The CDR3 nucleotides are TGTGCCAGCAGACCCCAAGGAGATTATAATTCACCCCTCCACTTT. Translation: CASRPQGDYNSPLHF.

This clone came up once. The J gene is TRBJ2-7, the V gene TRBV13, with D unresolved. Trimming removed 0 bases from V and 6 bases from J, with 12 bases in between. This CDR3 has 14 amino acids. Germline CDR1 is PRHDT and CDR2 is FYEKMQ (reference sequence). CDR3 nucleotide sequence: TGTGCCAGCAGCTTAGGCGGTTCGAGGATCGAGCAGTACTTC. Encoded protein: CASSLGGSRIEQYF.

This chain links TRBV29-1 with TRBJ1-2, with D uncertain. The germline V gene encodes CDR1 SQVTM and CDR2 ANQGSEA. The V end was cut by 3 bases, the J end by 4 bases, with 15 bases between. The CDR3 runs to 14 residues. The CDR3 DNA reads TGCAGCGTTGAGGGCCTCGGATCGTCCTATGGCTACACCTTC. Its protein is CSVEGLGSSYGYTF.

By share of the sample, this clone is medium-sized. The J gene is TRBJ2-1, the V gene TRBV10-1; tentatively, D is TRBD1 (5 bases). The CDR3 is 14 amino acids. The germline V and J ends were trimmed by 5 bases and 3 bases, with 11 bases remaining between them. CDR1 and CDR2 from the germline V gene are WNHNN and SYGVQD (reference sequence). The CDR3 protein is CASSKSRVYNEQFF. DNA of the CDR3: TGCGCCAGCAGTAAGAGCAGGGTCTACAATGAGCAGTTCTTC.